This section outlines one TCR beta chain sequence together with its context. Between the trimmed V and J ends, which lost 4 bases and 6 bases, there was a span of 17 bases. CDR3 length: 15 amino acids. The germline CDR1 and CDR2 sequences are SGHTS and YDEGEE. The record originates from a study of blood T cell repertoires in COVID-19. Study-level background: Spain, Italy and the United States supplied samples that represented acute and convalescent COVID-19.

The protocol was immunoSEQ multiplex PCR, while the TCRdb copy is restricted to in-frame clones and leaves out a portion. The top ten hold approximately 5.1% of the sample, which has around 70,000 clones, about 82% seen once. Material for sequencing was peripheral blood. The chain combines TRBV5-8 with TRBJ2-1; D is perhaps TRBD2 (5 bases). This sequence was found in a woman aged 80 or over with active or convalescent COVID-19. Written as DNA, the CDR3 is TGTGCCAGCAGCCAGGCCTTTCTTCGGGGCAATGAGCAGTTCTTC. The encoded protein is CASSQAFLRGNEQFF.